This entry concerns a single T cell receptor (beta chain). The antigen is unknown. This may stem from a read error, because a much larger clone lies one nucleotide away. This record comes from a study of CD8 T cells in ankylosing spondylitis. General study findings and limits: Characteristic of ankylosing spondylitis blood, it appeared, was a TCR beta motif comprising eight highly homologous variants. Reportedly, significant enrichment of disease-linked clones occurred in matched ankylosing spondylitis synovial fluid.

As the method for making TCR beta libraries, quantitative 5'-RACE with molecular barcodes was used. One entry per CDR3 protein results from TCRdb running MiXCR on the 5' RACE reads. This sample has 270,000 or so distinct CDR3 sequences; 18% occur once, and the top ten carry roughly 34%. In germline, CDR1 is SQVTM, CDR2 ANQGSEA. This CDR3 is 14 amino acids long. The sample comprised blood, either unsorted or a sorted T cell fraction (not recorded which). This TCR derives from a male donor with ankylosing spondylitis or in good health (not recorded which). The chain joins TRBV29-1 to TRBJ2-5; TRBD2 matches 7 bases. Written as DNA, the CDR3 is TGCAGCGTTGAGGCGGGAGATGGACAAGAGACCCAGTCCTTC. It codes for CSVEAGDGQETQSF.